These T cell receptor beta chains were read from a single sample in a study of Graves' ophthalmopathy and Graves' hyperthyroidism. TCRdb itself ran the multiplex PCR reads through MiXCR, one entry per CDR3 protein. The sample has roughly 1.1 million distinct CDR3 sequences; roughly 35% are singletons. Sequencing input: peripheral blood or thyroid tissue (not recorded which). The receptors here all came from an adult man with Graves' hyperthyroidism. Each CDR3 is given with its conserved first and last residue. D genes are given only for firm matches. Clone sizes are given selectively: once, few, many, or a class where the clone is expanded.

CASSLVSVGDINYGYTF	TGTGCCAGCAGCTTAGTTTCTGTGGGCGACATTAACTATGGCTACACCTTC	many	TRBJ1-2	TRBV7-2	.
CASSSASAGVYEQYF	TGTGCCAGCAGCTCCGCGTCAGCGGGAGTTTACGAGCAGTACTTC	many	TRBJ2-7	TRBV7-2	TRBD2
CASSYEAGGQTQYF	TGTGCCAGCAGTTACGAAGCGGGAGGGCAGACCCAGTACTTC	.	TRBJ2-5	TRBV6-2/TRBV6-3	TRBD2
CASSLQQVQYEQYF	TGTGCCAGCAGTTTGCAGCAGGTTCAATACGAGCAGTACTTC	.	TRBJ2-7	TRBV6-5	.
CASSLRPGHYEQYF	TGTGCCAGCAGCCTGAGACCGGGACACTACGAGCAGTACTTC	.	TRBJ2-7	TRBV7-3	.
CSVVIAGTYEQYF	TGCAGCGTTGTCATAGCGGGGACCTACGAGCAGTACTTC	many	TRBJ2-7	TRBV29-1	TRBD2
CASSILAGVANEQYF	TGTGCCAGCAGCATACTAGCGGGAGTTGCCAACGAGCAGTACTTC	.	TRBJ2-7	TRBV7-2	TRBD2
CASSLMLGGGPNGYTF	TGTGCCAGCAGCTTGATGTTGGGTGGGGGGCCAAATGGCTACACCTTC	few	TRBJ1-2	TRBV5-4	.
CSVEPGDRGTGELFF	TGCAGCGTAGAACCCGGGGACAGGGGTACCGGGGAGCTGTTTTTT	few	TRBJ2-2	TRBV29-1	TRBD1
CASMTGLAGPQETQYF	TGTGCCAGCATGACGGGACTAGCGGGACCGCAAGAGACCCAGTACTTC	few	TRBJ2-5	TRBV6-1	TRBD2